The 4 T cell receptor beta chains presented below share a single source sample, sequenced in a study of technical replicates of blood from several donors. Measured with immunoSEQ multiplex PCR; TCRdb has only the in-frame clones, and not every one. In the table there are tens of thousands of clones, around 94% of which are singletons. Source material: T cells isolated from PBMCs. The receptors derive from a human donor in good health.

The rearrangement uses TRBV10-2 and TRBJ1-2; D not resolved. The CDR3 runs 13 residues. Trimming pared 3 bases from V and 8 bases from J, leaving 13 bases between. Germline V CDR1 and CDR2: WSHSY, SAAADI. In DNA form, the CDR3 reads TGCGCCAGCAGTGACCCCAGGAAAGGAGGCTACACCTTC. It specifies CASSDPRKGGYTF.

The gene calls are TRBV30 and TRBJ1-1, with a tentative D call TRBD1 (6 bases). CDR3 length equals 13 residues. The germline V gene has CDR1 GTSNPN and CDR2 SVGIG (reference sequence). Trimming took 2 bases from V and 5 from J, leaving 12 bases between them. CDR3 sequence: CAWSPTGQTEAFF. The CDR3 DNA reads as TGTGCCTGGAGTCCCACTGGACAGACTGAAGCTTTCTTT.

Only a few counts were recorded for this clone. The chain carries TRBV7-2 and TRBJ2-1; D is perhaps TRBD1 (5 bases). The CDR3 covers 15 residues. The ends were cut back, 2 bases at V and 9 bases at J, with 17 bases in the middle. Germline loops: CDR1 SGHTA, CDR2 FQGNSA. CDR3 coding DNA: TGTGCCAGCAGCTTATTCTGGGGCTTACAAGGTGAGCAGTTCTTC. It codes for CASSLFWGLQGEQFF.

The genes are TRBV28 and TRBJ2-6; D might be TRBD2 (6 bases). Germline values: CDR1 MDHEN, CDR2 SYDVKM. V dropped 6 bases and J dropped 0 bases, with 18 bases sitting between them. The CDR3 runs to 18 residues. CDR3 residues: CASSQRLVRDSGANVLTF. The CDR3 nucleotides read TGTGCCAGCAGCCAGAGACTAGTAAGGGACTCTGGGGCCAACGTCCTGACTTTC.